One T cell receptor beta chain is described in this entry. The sample belongs to a study of shared clonotypes between healthy human individuals. Measured with immunoSEQ multiplex PCR; TCRdb has only the in-frame clones, and not every one. Here the sample spans roughly 1,600,000 clones, around 98.5% being singletons. Germline-derived CDR1 and CDR2 are SEHNR and FQNEAQ (reference sequence). The ends were cut back, 1 base at V and 2 bases at J, with 9 bases in the middle. The CDR3 has 14 amino acids. V usage is TRBV7-9 and J usage is TRBJ2-7; D is tentatively TRBD1 or TRBD2 (6 bases each). The TCR sequence derives from a man aged 25 to 40 in good health. Material: naive CD4+ T cells sorted from blood. Subset meaning: CD45RA+ positively selected. CDR3 sequence: CASSLGGAPYEQYF. The CDR3 bases are TGTGCCAGCAGCTTAGGGGGGGCCCCCTACGAGCAGTACTTC.